These T cell receptor beta chains were read from a single sample in a study of T cells after yellow fever vaccination. A single record per CDR3 protein comes from TCRdb applying MiXCR to the 5' RACE reads. The table shows about 230,000 distinct CDR3 sequences, with 6.7% occurring only once. The sequenced sample was CD4+ T cells sorted from PBMCs, obtained on the day of the yellow fever booster vaccination. These receptors originate from a young man who received the YFV17D yellow fever vaccine. Each CDR3 is given with its conserved first and last residue. A D gene is named only where the DNA matches it firmly. Size is omitted from some rows. Given values are once, few, many or a class for expanded clones.

D gene	V gene	J gene	clone size	CDR3 DNA	CDR3 protein
TRBD1	TRBV5-1	TRBJ2-5	few	TGCGCCAGCAGCTCAGGACAGGGCTTGATTAGGGCCCAGTACTTC	CASSSGQGLIRAQYF
NA	TRBV12-3/TRBV12-4	TRBJ2-1	few	TGTGCCACCACAATCGGTAGTGTTAATTACAATGAGCAGTTCTTC	CATTIGSVNYNEQFF
NA	TRBV5-6	TRBJ2-1	few	TGTGCCAGCAGCCGGGCCCGAGGGAATGAGCAGTTCTTC	CASSRARGNEQFF
TRBD2	TRBV27	TRBJ2-3	NA	TGTGCCACGGGGCGAAGCGGGGGCACGGATACGCAGTATTTT	CATGRSGGTDTQYF
NA	TRBV5-1	TRBJ2-6	many	TGTGCCAGCAAGAGCTCTGGGGCCAACGTCCTGACTTTC	CASKSSGANVLTF
NA	TRBV12-3/TRBV12-4	TRBJ2-7	NA	TGTGCCAGCCGCTGGGATGGAACGGCTACGGAGCGGTACTTC	CASRWDGTATERYF
NA	TRBV20-1	TRBJ2-1	NA	TGCAGTGCTAGAGTCGGATCCGGGGTTCTAGCCCATGAGCAGTTCTTC	CSARVGSGVLAHEQFF
NA	TRBV5-1	TRBJ1-5	few	TGCGCCAGCAGCTTGGTAAGCGGCTCCGATCAGCCCCAGCATTTT	CASSLVSGSDQPQHF
TRBD2	TRBV14	TRBJ2-1	few	TGTGCCAGCAGCCAAGATCGAATAGCGGGAGAAAGTGAGCAGTTCTTC	CASSQDRIAGESEQFF
NA	TRBV30	TRBJ2-1	few	TGTGCCTGGAGTGTAGCCCTAAGCTCCTACAATGAGCAGTTCTTC	CAWSVALSSYNEQFF
TRBD1	TRBV20-1	TRBJ1-5	NA	TGCAGTGCTCAGACAGGGAGACAGTCCCAGCATTTT	CSAQTGRQSQHF
NA	TRBV20-1	TRBJ2-7	NA	TGCAGTGTGAAACAGGCCTACGAGCAGTACTTC	CSVKQAYEQYF
TRBD1	TRBV29-1	TRBJ1-1	once	TGCAGCGTCCTAGGACGGGCAGGGGGCATGGGTTTGAACACTGAAGCTTTCTTT	CSVLGRAGGMGLNTEAFF
NA	TRBV5-1	TRBJ2-1	many	TGCGCCAGCAGCTTGGATAGTGAGCAGTTCTTC	CASSLDSEQFF
NA	TRBV10-3	TRBJ2-3	many	TGTGCCATCAGCTCTGGTGGGTGGGCGCAGTATTTT	CAISSGGWAQYF
NA	TRBV20-1	TRBJ2-2	NA	TGCAGTGCTACCCTTGGCTCCTGGCGGAACACCGGGGAGCTGTTTTTT	CSATLGSWRNTGELFF
TRBD1	TRBV27	TRBJ2-5	few	TGTGCCAGCAGTTTAAGGGGACAGGGGCTTGTGGAGACCCAGTACTTC	CASSLRGQGLVETQYF
TRBD2	TRBV7-9	TRBJ2-1	few	TGTGCCAGCAGCTTAGTGGGAGGGGAGGCGGAAGAGCAGTTCTTC	CASSLVGGEAEEQFF
TRBD1	TRBV24-1	TRBJ2-5	many	TGTGCCACCAGTGAACCAACAGGGGAACTCCAAGAGACCCAGTACTTC	CATSEPTGELQETQYF
TRBD2	TRBV2	TRBJ2-3	few	TGTGCCAGCAGCTCACTAGCGGGAGGGCAATATTTT	CASSSLAGGQYF
NA	TRBV12-3/TRBV12-4	TRBJ2-7	NA	TGTGCCAGCAGTTTAGTAAGTAACGAGCAGTACTTC	CASSLVSNEQYF
NA	TRBV20-1	TRBJ2-1	many	TGCAGTGCTAGAGTTTTAGCGGACGGGGAGCAGTTCTTC	CSARVLADGEQFF
NA	TRBV7-9	TRBJ2-7	NA	TGTGCCAGCAGCCCGCGGGGCACCGCCAGCCGGCCCTACGAGCAGTACTTC	CASSPRGTASRPYEQYF
NA	TRBV20-1	TRBJ1-1	few	TGCAGTGCTAGAGGGACCGGGCCGGGGACTGAAGCTTTCTTT	CSARGTGPGTEAFF
NA	TRBV12-3/TRBV12-4	TRBJ2-7	few	TGTGCCAGCAGCAAGGACCGCCTTAGAATGTACGAGCAGTACTTC	CASSKDRLRMYEQYF
TRBD2	TRBV29-1	TRBJ2-1	many	TGCAGCGTCACCGAAGCGCTAGCGGGCAACTACAATGAGCAGTTCTTC	CSVTEALAGNYNEQFF